Here is one T cell receptor (beta chain) with its context. The antigen is undetermined. These data originate in a study of OX40 agonist ivuxolimab in advanced cancers. Turning to the study itself: It was ivuxolimab, an agonistic anti-OX40 (CD134) antibody, that patients were treated with. Study-wide points: Blood T cells, both CD4+ and CD8+, expanded clonally by week 6 at 0.1 to 3.0 mg/kg. Relative to CD4+, CD8+ T cells held more expanded clones on average.

CDR3 length equals 14 residues. Germline CDR1 is KGHSH and CDR2 is LQKENI. V gave up 3 bases and J gave up 8 bases; unmatched junction bases: 7. Profiled with immunoSEQ multiplex PCR; TCRdb holds only in-frame clones, not every one. Here the sample spans under 70,000 clones, about nine tenths being singletons. This receptor was identified in an adult with an advanced solid tumor such as melanoma, head and neck, liver or kidney cancer. V is TRBV18 and J is TRBJ2-1; 7 bases are shared with TRBD2. Sequenced here: CD4+ or CD8+ T cells sorted from blood, sampled in a trial of the OX40 agonist ivuxolimab. The CDR3 sequence is CASSPDWTRHEQFF. The CDR3 DNA sequence: TGTGCCAGCTCACCGGATTGGACTAGGCATGAGCAGTTCTTC.